This entry describes one T cell receptor (beta chain). Only in-frame clones appear in the TCRdb table, and some are missing; sequencing was by immunoSEQ multiplex PCR. The sample lists 95,000 to 100,000 clones, 85% occurring once. The record originates from a study of blood T cell repertoires in COVID-19. On the study more broadly: Sources were T cells, B-cell-depleted T cells, or PBMCs; the material itself was cDNA or gDNA.

This clonotype was sampled from a woman in her seventies with active or convalescent COVID-19. Input material: peripheral blood.

CDR3 sequence (DNA): TGTGCCAGCAGCGCCTCCAGCTCTGGAAACACCATATATTTT. Protein sequence: CASSASSSGNTIYF. The chain combines TRBV9 with TRBJ1-3, with D uncertain. CDR1 SGDLS and CDR2 YYNGEE come from the germline V gene. Trimming removed 3 bases at V and 0 bases at J, with 7 bases between. CDR3 length: 14 residues.